The 20 T cell receptor beta chains listed next were all sequenced from one sample in a study of blood T cell repertoires in COVID-19. Sequencing was performed with immunoSEQ multiplex PCR; in TCRdb, only in-frame clones are kept and a portion is missing. Of 200,000 or so clones listed, around nine tenths are singletons. The sample consisted of peripheral blood. These receptors originate from a man in his 60s with acute or convalescent COVID-19.

This chain links TRBV7-2 with TRBJ2-1, with 12 positions matching TRBD2. The germline CDR1 and CDR2 sequences are SGHTA and FQGNSA. The CDR3 has 17 residues. The V gene end was trimmed by 5 bases and the J gene end by 2 bases; junction bases not matched to a gene: 7. This chain's CDR3 is CASSTRLAGVPYNEQFF. CDR3 sequence (DNA): TGTGCCAGCAGCACCCGACTAGCGGGGGTGCCCTACAATGAGCAGTTCTTC.

V gene TRBV19 combines with J gene TRBJ2-5; 7 nucleotides line up with TRBD2. Germline V gene data show CDR1 as LNHDA and CDR2 as SQIVND (reference sequence). The CDR3 contains 14 residues. Trimming cost V 5 bases and J 3 bases; bases outside gene matches: 6. As DNA, the CDR3 is TGTGCCAGTAGTCCGAGGACTAGTGAAGAGACCCAGTACTTC. Translating it yields CASSPRTSEETQYF.

The chain carries TRBV19 and TRBJ1-1, with a weak D call TRBD1 (5 bases). Per germline, CDR1 LNHDA and CDR2 SQIVND (reference sequence). The V end lost 4 bases, the J end lost 1 base, and 10 bases lay between the germline ends. The length of the CDR3 is 14 residues. CDR3 loop: CASSRKQENTEAFF. CDR3 DNA sequence: TGTGCCAGTAGTAGAAAACAGGAGAACACTGAAGCTTTCTTT.

The V gene is TRBV18, the J gene TRBJ1-1; the D is unclear. Germline CDR1 is KGHSH and CDR2 is LQKENI. The CDR3 runs to 15 residues. V gave up 4 bases and J gave up 1 base, with 13 bases separating them. The CDR3 here is CASSLPARGNTEAFF. DNA of the CDR3: TGTGCCAGCTCACTCCCGGCGAGAGGGAACACTGAAGCTTTCTTT.

J is TRBJ1-5 and V is TRBV28; D may be TRBD1 (5 bases). The CDR3 sequence is 15 residues long. Germline assignment: CDR1 MDHEN and CDR2 SYDVKM. The V gene lost 10 bases and the J gene lost 2 bases, with 18 bases spanning the gap. CDR3 nucleotides: TGTGCCACCGCGGGGCTGGGGTCGGGCAATCAGCCCCAGCATTTT. Translating gives CATAGLGSGNQPQHF.

The V call is TRBV5-1, the J call TRBJ2-7; no clear D gene. The length of the CDR3 is 14 residues. V was pared by 4 bases and J by 3 bases, with 14 bases between. The germline V gene has CDR1 SGHRS and CDR2 YFSETQ. The CDR3 spells CASSKSNSLYEQYF. CDR3 in DNA: TGCGCCAGCAGCAAATCTAACAGCCTCTACGAGCAGTACTTC.

The chain uses TRBV5-1 and TRBJ2-2; D gene unclear. The ends were cut back, 1 base at V and 0 bases at J, with 4 bases in the middle. CDR3 length: 14 residues. Germline V gene data show CDR1 as SGHRS and CDR2 as YFSETQ. CDR3 sequence reads: CASSLSANTGELFF. The DNA of the CDR3 is TGCGCCAGCAGCTTGTCCGCGAACACCGGGGAGCTGTTTTTT.

J is TRBJ1-1 and V is TRBV28; TRBD1 agrees at 7 bases. The CDR3 has 15 amino acids. CDR1 and CDR2 (germline): MDHEN, SYDVKM. V shed 6 bases, J shed 1 base, and the junction held 8 bases outside the gene matches. The CDR3 spells CASRIDRASNTEAFF. The CDR3, as DNA: TGTGCCAGCAGGATCGACAGGGCTTCGAACACTGAAGCTTTCTTT.

This sequence joins TRBV5-1 and TRBJ2-5; the match to TRBD2 covers 10 bases. Germline trimming cut 4 bases from V and 2 bases from J; bases unmatched to any gene: 11. The CDR3 totals 17 residues. Germline V lookup: CDR1 SGHRS, CDR2 YFSETQ. The CDR3 protein is CASSLGTSARTQETQYF. In DNA, the CDR3 is TGCGCCAGCAGCCTTGGGACTAGCGCTCGAACTCAAGAGACCCAGTACTTC.

Concerning this clone itself: Other DNA sequences in this sample translate to the same CDR3. V usage is TRBV7-3 and J usage is TRBJ2-3, with 8 bases lining up with TRBD1. CDR3 length: 15 residues. J gave up 5 bases and V 4 bases, and 8 bases lay outside the gene matches. Germline CDR1 SGHTA, CDR2 FQGTGA. The CDR3 protein is CASSSSGGAGDTQYF. The DNA of the CDR3 is TGTGCCAGCAGCTCCTCAGGGGGCGCGGGAGATACGCAGTATTTT.

This clone has just one count. The chain employs TRBV2 and TRBJ2-5; 7 bases align to TRBD1. This CDR3 has 14 amino acids. Germline V gene data show CDR1 as SNHLY and CDR2 as FYNNEI. J was trimmed by 2 bases and V by 5 bases; bases with no gene match: 5. CDR3 region: CASSSGTAQETQYF. DNA of the CDR3: TGTGCCAGCAGTTCGGGGACAGCACAAGAGACCCAGTACTTC.

The chain links TRBV6-1 to TRBJ2-5; 8 bases agree with TRBD2. There are 16 residues in the CDR3. Germline assignment: CDR1 MNHNS and CDR2 SASEGT. The V and J ends lost 4 bases and 3 bases, in that order; junction bases with no gene match: 10. The CDR3 is CASSGIAGPSKETQYF. The CDR3 nucleotides read TGTGCCAGCAGTGGTATAGCGGGGCCCTCAAAAGAGACCCAGTACTTC.

This clone was seen a single time. The V and J genes are TRBV7-2 and TRBJ1-1; D unclear. Germline V gene sequence: CDR1 SGHTA, CDR2 FQGNSA. Trimming shortened V by 2 bases and J by 5 bases, and 18 bases separated the two germline ends. The CDR3 loop spans 16 amino acids. In nucleotides, the CDR3 is TGTGCCAGCAGCTTAATTGTTTTCGGGGATGGGACTGAAGCTTTCTTT. Its protein product is CASSLIVFGDGTEAFF.

This chain connects TRBV9 to TRBJ1-6, with unresolved D. V was shortened by 4 bases and J by 1 base, with 12 bases between the two germline ends. CDR3 length: 16 amino acids. Germline V gene data show CDR1 as SGDLS and CDR2 as YYNGEE. The CDR3 region is CASSPPGGSYNSPLHF. CDR3 DNA sequence: TGTGCCAGCAGCCCACCAGGTGGGTCCTATAATTCACCCCTCCACTTT. Complete variable domain (other parts from reference TRBV9 and TRBJ1-6): DSGVTQTPKHLITATGQRVTLRCSPRSGDLSVYWYQQSLDQGLQFLIQYYNGEERAKGNILERFSAQQFPDLHSELNLSSLELGDSALYFCASSPPGGSYNSPLHFGNGTRLTVT.

J is TRBJ2-7 and V is TRBV12-5; D remains ambiguous. Germline lookup yields CDR1 LGHNT and CDR2 FRNRAP. V shed 3 bases and J shed 2 bases, with 11 bases lying between them. This CDR3 is built from 14 residues. CDR3 residues: CASGFRSKTYEQYF. The CDR3, as DNA: TGTGCTAGTGGTTTCCGAAGCAAAACCTACGAGCAGTACTTC.

The chain employs TRBV24-1 and TRBJ1-2, with 9 nucleotides matching TRBD1. The CDR3 totals 14 residues. Germline values: CDR1 KGHDR, CDR2 SFDVKD. J lost 7 bases, V lost 3 bases, and 5 bases had no gene match. CDR3 sequence: CATSDGGQGGGYTF. Here the CDR3 DNA reads TGTGCCACCAGTGATGGGGGACAGGGAGGTGGCTACACCTTC.

The rearrangement joins TRBV14 to TRBJ2-5, with D possibly being TRBD2 (5 bases). V lost 2 bases and J 10 bases, leaving 11 bases between the germline ends. The CDR3 extends over 12 amino acids. Looked up from germline, CDR1 is SGHDN and CDR2 is FVKESK. This chain's CDR3 is CASSQSRGIQYF. In DNA form, the CDR3 reads TGTGCCAGCAGCCAAAGTCGGGGAATCCAGTACTTC.

This rearrangement joins TRBV29-1 to TRBJ1-6; 9 nucleotides agree with TRBD1. This CDR3 contains 13 residues. The ends lost 7 bases at V and 5 bases at J; junction bases unmatched: 3. The germline V gene has CDR1 SQVTM and CDR2 ANQGSEA. CDR3 in DNA: TGCAGCGCCCGGACAGGGGATAATTCACCCCTCCACTTT. This sequence encodes CSARTGDNSPLHF. Together with reference TRBV29-1 and TRBJ1-6, the CDR3 gives the full variable domain: SAVISQKPSRDICQRGTSLTIQCQVDSQVTMMFWYRQQPGQSLTLIATANQGSEATYESGFVIDKFPISRPNLTFSTLTVSNMSPEDSSIYLCSARTGDNSPLHFGNGTRLTVT.

CDR3 nucleotides: TGTGCCAGCAGTCTGATCGGGACAGATACGCAGTATTTT. Its protein is CASSLIGTDTQYF. This chain joins TRBV6-2 or TRBV6-3 and TRBJ2-3; D unclear. Per germline, CDR1 MNHEY and CDR2 SVGEGT. The CDR3 extends over 13 amino acids. V was clipped by 5 bases and J by 3 bases, with 9 bases between them.

The chain recombines TRBV11-2 with TRBJ2-7, with 8 bases identical to TRBD1. This CDR3 region has 15 residues. V was pared by 5 bases and J by 3 bases, with 9 bases of the junction left unmatched. In germline, CDR1 is SGHAT, CDR2 FQNNGV. CDR3 region: CASSRRDRFFYEQYF. The DNA of the CDR3 is TGTGCCAGCAGCCGCCGGGACAGGTTCTTCTACGAGCAGTACTTC.